The next 7 T cell receptor beta chains were all read from a single sample in a study of T cell responses to AZD1222 COVID-19 vaccine. This table comes from immunoSEQ multiplex PCR, and its TCRdb copy is limited to in-frame clones, with some not included. Here the sample spans about 140,000 clones, more than 90% being singletons. Sequencing was performed on peripheral blood, taken on day 0 of AZD1222 vaccination. The receptors derive from an adult in good health.

V is TRBV7-9 and J is TRBJ1-1; a possible D gene is TRBD1 (6 bases). Deletions cut 5 bases from V and 0 bases from J, with 10 bases between. The CDR3 covers 14 residues. The germline gives CDR1 SEHNR, CDR2 FQNEAQ (reference sequence). The CDR3 is CASSIQGLNTEAFF. The CDR3 DNA follows: TGTGCCAGCAGCATACAGGGATTGAACACTGAAGCTTTCTTT.

This clone was observed a handful of times. At one end, the junction sequence differs from germline, possibly due to a read error. The CDR3 DNA reads as TGTGCCAGCAGTTACTCACTAGCGGGACCCTCCGACGAGCAGTACTTC. Residues: CASSYSLAGPSDEQYF. The rearrangement uses TRBV6-5 and TRBJ2-7, with 10 bases fitting TRBD2. This CDR3 has 16 amino acids. Germline CDR1 is MNHEY and CDR2 is SVGAGI.

The chain joins TRBV6-5 to TRBJ2-7, with D possibly being TRBD2 (9 bases). The CDR3 totals 15 residues. Germline lookup yields CDR1 MNHEY and CDR2 SVGAGI. V was pared by 6 bases and J by 6 bases, with 21 bases between. The CDR3 loop reads CASRITGGLATEQYF. For the CDR3, the DNA is TGTGCCAGCAGAATAACAGGGGGACTAGCTACCGAGCAGTACTTC.

J is TRBJ2-7 and V is TRBV27; 9 nucleotides line up with TRBD1. Germline assignment: CDR1 MNHEY and CDR2 SMNVEV (reference sequence). J was trimmed by 7 bases and V by 6 bases; bases with no gene match: 10. CDR3 size: 14 residues. The CDR3 DNA sequence: TGTGCCAGCAGCCGGGAACAGGGGGCGTGGGAGCAGTACTTC. Translated: CASSREQGAWEQYF.

The chain links TRBV7-2 to TRBJ2-2; the match to TRBD1 covers 9 bases. CDR3 size: 17 residues. CDR1 and CDR2 (germline): SGHTA, FQGNSA. The J segment lost 6 bases and the V segment lost 3 bases, leaving 11 bases of the junction unmatched. The CDR3 DNA is TGTGCCAGCAGCTTGACCAGGGACAGGGCATTAGCCGGGGAGCTGTTTTTT. It codes for CASSLTRDRALAGELFF. The full variable domain, with the rest looked up from reference TRBV7-2 and TRBJ2-2, is GAGVSQSPSNKVTEKGKDVELRCDPISGHTALYWYRQSLGQGLEFLIYFQGNSAPDKSGLPSDRFSAERTGGSVSTLTIQRTQQEDSAVYLCASSLTRDRALAGELFFGEGSRLTVL.

The chain combines TRBV18 with TRBJ1-6, with D uncertain. The germline V gene has CDR1 KGHSH and CDR2 LQKENI. The length of the CDR3 is 19 residues. Between the trimmed V and J ends, which lost 3 bases and 14 bases, there was a span of 32 bases. The CDR3 reads CASSPLGRGSDLGSMALHF. In nucleotides, the CDR3 is TGTGCCAGCTCACCTTTGGGCAGAGGTTCAGACCTCGGATCTATGGCCCTCCACTTT.

The chain links TRBV18 to TRBJ2-1, with 11 positions matching TRBD2. The V and J ends lost 3 bases and 1 base, in that order; junction bases with no gene match: 8. The germline gives CDR1 KGHSH, CDR2 LQKENI. This CDR3 has 18 residues. The CDR3 sequence is CASSPPGASGGSYNEQFF. The CDR3 nucleotides read TGTGCCAGCTCACCCCCCGGGGCTAGCGGGGGGTCCTACAATGAGCAGTTCTTC.